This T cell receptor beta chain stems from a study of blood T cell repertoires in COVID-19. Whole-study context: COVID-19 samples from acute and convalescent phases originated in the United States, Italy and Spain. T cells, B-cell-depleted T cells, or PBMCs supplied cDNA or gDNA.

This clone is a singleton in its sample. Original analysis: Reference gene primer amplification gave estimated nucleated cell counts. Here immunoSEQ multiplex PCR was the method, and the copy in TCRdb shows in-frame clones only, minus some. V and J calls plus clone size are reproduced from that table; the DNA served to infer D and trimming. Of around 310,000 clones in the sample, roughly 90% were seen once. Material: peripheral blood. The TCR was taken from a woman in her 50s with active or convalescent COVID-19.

The CDR3 reads CASSLNGRVATEAFF. CDR3 DNA: TGTGCCAGCAGTTTGAATGGGCGGGTGGCCACTGAAGCTTTCTTT. This rearrangement joins TRBV27 to TRBJ1-1; D gene unclear. CDR3 length: 15 amino acids. Germline V lookup: CDR1 MNHEY, CDR2 SMNVEV (reference sequence). The germline V and J ends were trimmed by 3 bases and 4 bases, with 15 bases remaining between them.